Given below is one T cell receptor beta chain in context. This specimen comes from a study of blood T cell repertoires in COVID-19. Study-wide context: PBMCs, B-cell-depleted T cells, or T cells provided the cDNA or gDNA that made up the material.

Some clones are missing from TCRdb's copy, which holds only in-frame ones; the method was immunoSEQ multiplex PCR. The table shows approximately 44,000 clones, with over 80% occurring only once. This CDR3 is built from 14 residues. The V and J ends lost 3 bases and 3 bases, in that order; junction bases with no gene match: 8. CDR1 is DFQATT, CDR2 SNEGSKA, per germline (reference sequence). Input material: peripheral blood. This TCR came from a human donor in a cohort sampled during active COVID-19. V usage is TRBV20-1 and J usage is TRBJ2-7; 7 bases agree with TRBD1. CDR3 region: CSASPRGLRYEQYF. As DNA, the CDR3 is TGCAGTGCTAGTCCAAGGGGGCTCCGCTACGAGCAGTACTTC.